Shown below are 19 T cell receptor beta chains from a single sample sequenced in a study of T cell responses to AZD1222 COVID-19 vaccine (dated by TCRdb to the early 2020s). Libraries were constructed by the immunoSEQ multiplex PCR assay. The source is immuneACCESS, and TCRdb retained only in-frame sequences with V and J called. Part of the clones is not carried over; for the studies checked, unresolved V genes explain less than half of this, and the remainder is unexplained. The table for this sample lists some 87,000 clones; 75% to 90% of them were counted only once. 31% of the sample is in the top ten clones. This specimen's time point label, per the study, means: baseline before first vaccination. The sequencing here drew on peripheral blood, taken on day 0 of AZD1222 vaccination. The receptors come from an adult in good health.

The chain has TRBV6-1 and TRBJ2-1, with TRBD2 matching 11 bases. This CDR3 comprises 15 residues. Germline lookup yields CDR1 MNHNS and CDR2 SASEGT. With 6 bases clipped from V and 8 bases from J, the junction kept 9 bases outside the gene matches. This CDR3 reads CASRPPPLAGDEQFF. The CDR3, as DNA: TGTGCCAGCAGGCCTCCCCCACTAGCGGGGGATGAGCAGTTCTTC.

Turning to this clone: Other DNA sequences in this specimen translate into the identical CDR3. The chain has TRBV9 and TRBJ2-3, with a possible D match to TRBD2 (5 bases). V was trimmed by 3 bases and J by 4 bases, leaving 9 bases between them. The germline V gene has CDR1 SGDLS and CDR2 YYNGEE. The CDR3 is 13 amino acids. Written as DNA, the CDR3 is TGTGCCAGCAGCGGGAGCGGTTCAGATACGCAGTATTTT. Translation: CASSGSGSDTQYF. The full variable domain, rest sourced from reference TRBV9 and TRBJ2-3, is DSGVTQTPKHLITATGQRVTLRCSPRSGDLSVYWYQQSLDQGLQFLIQYYNGEERAKGNILERFSAQQFPDLHSELNLSSLELGDSALYFCASSGSGSDTQYFGPGTRLTVL.

The genes are TRBV5-1 and TRBJ2-3; a weak D match, TRBD2 (6 bases). The CDR3 is 15 residues long. Germline V gene sequence: CDR1 SGHRS, CDR2 YFSETQ. Trimming left V 7 bases short and J 0 bases short, with 15 bases between. The CDR3 sequence is CASCERVSSTDTQYF. Written as DNA, the CDR3 is TGCGCCAGCTGTGAGCGGGTCTCTAGCACAGATACGCAGTATTTT.

The V and J genes are TRBV19 and TRBJ2-7; 7 nucleotides align to TRBD1. Per germline, CDR1 LNHDA and CDR2 SQIVND (reference sequence). V shed 4 bases and J 1 base; nucleotides not matched to a gene: 4. This CDR3 contains 14 residues. The CDR3 loop is CASSNSGGSYEQYF. The CDR3 DNA follows: TGTGCCAGTAGTAATTCAGGGGGATCCTACGAGCAGTACTTC.

The chain couples TRBV28 to TRBJ1-1; D remains ambiguous. Germline V gene data show CDR1 as MDHEN and CDR2 as SYDVKM. V lost 8 bases to trimming and J lost 0 bases, with 13 bases between them. The CDR3 length is 14 residues. Here the CDR3 DNA reads TGTGCCAGCTCACAGCCGATTATGAACACTGAAGCTTTCTTT. Protein sequence: CASSQPIMNTEAFF.

The V gene is TRBV6-5, the J gene TRBJ1-1; D gene ambiguous. V lost 0 bases, J lost 1 base, and 9 bases lay in between. The CDR3 consists of 15 residues. Germline CDR1 reads MNHEY; CDR2 reads SVGAGI. This CDR3 reads CASSYSGLPNTEAFF. CDR3 sequence (DNA): TGTGCCAGCAGTTACTCCGGGCTACCGAACACTGAAGCTTTCTTT.

The chain recombines TRBV28 with TRBJ1-3; 7 nucleotides align to TRBD1. The germline V gene encodes CDR1 MDHEN and CDR2 SYDVKM. The length of the CDR3 is 15 residues. The V segment lost 4 bases and the J segment 7 bases; nucleotides outside the gene matches: 10. Written as DNA, the CDR3 is TGTGCCAGCAGTTCCTTAGGACAGGTCCGGAACACCATATATTTT. It codes for CASSSLGQVRNTIYF.

The rearrangement joins TRBV3-1 (or the pseudogene TRBV3-2) to TRBJ2-5; possibly TRBD1 for D (6 bases). This CDR3 comprises 14 residues. Germline CDR1 reads LGHDT; CDR2 reads YNNKEL (reference sequence). Trimming pared 2 bases from V and 1 base from J, leaving 8 bases between. The CDR3 DNA is TGTGCCAGCAGCCAACAGGGGACCCAAGAGACCCAGTACTTC. It is translated as CASSQQGTQETQYF.

The J gene is TRBJ1-1, the V gene TRBV10-3, with D unclear. V was pared by 0 bases and J by 3 bases, with 8 bases between. In germline, CDR1 is ENHRY, CDR2 SYGVKD. CDR3 size: 14 residues. This chain's CDR3 is CAISESRWDTEAFF. CDR3 nucleotide sequence: TGTGCCATCAGTGAGTCGAGGTGGGACACTGAAGCTTTCTTT.

The chain employs TRBV10-2 and TRBJ2-1, with 11 bases fitting TRBD2. With 7 bases clipped from V and 7 bases from J, the junction kept 6 bases outside the gene matches. The CDR3 is 14 amino acids. CDR1 and CDR2 (germline): WSHSY, SAAADI. The CDR3 sequence: CASILAGGGNEQFF. In DNA form, the CDR3 reads TGCGCCAGCATTCTAGCGGGAGGTGGTAATGAGCAGTTCTTC.

This chain connects TRBV7-2 to TRBJ2-7; D gene unclear. Germline loops: CDR1 SGHTA, CDR2 FQGNSA. The CDR3 length is 13 residues. V gave up 3 bases and J gave up 4 bases, with 10 bases separating them. The CDR3 here is CASSFQIGYEQYF. DNA of the CDR3: TGTGCCAGCAGCTTCCAAATCGGTTACGAGCAGTACTTC. Complete variable domain (other parts from reference TRBV7-2 and TRBJ2-7): GAGVSQSPSNKVTEKGKDVELRCDPISGHTALYWYRQSLGQGLEFLIYFQGNSAPDKSGLPSDRFSAERTGGSVSTLTIQRTQQEDSAVYLCASSFQIGYEQYFGPGTRLTVT.

This clone has just a few counts. The J gene is TRBJ2-3, the V gene TRBV7-9; 13 positions agree with TRBD2. The germline V gene has CDR1 SEHNR and CDR2 FQNEAQ (reference sequence). The CDR3 totals 15 residues. The V and J ends lost 4 bases and 5 bases, in that order; junction bases with no gene match: 3. Written as DNA, the CDR3 is TGTGCCAGCAGCTCAAGGACTAGCGGGGGAGATACGCAGTATTTT. Encoded protein: CASSSRTSGGDTQYF. The variable domain in full, completed from reference TRBV7-9 and TRBJ2-3, reads DTGVSQNPRHKITKRGQNVTFRCDPISEHNRLYWYRQTLGQGPEFLTYFQNEAQLEKSRLLSDRFSAERPKGSFSTLEIQRTEQGDSAMYLCASSSRTSGGDTQYFGPGTRLTVL.

This rearrangement joins TRBV19 to TRBJ1-5; the D gene is possibly TRBD1 (6 bases). Germline values: CDR1 LNHDA, CDR2 SQIVND (reference sequence). Deletions cut 5 bases from V and 0 bases from J, with 11 bases between. The CDR3 contains 15 residues. The CDR3 loop is CASSPDRISNQPQHF. CDR3 nucleotides: TGTGCCAGTAGTCCCGACAGGATTAGCAATCAGCCCCAGCATTTT.

J is TRBJ1-5 and V is TRBV7-2; TRBD1 aligns across 7 bases. The germline gives CDR1 SGHTA, CDR2 FQGNSA. The CDR3 totals 14 residues. The J segment lost 6 bases and the V segment lost 4 bases, leaving 6 bases of the junction unmatched. DNA for the CDR3: TGTGCCAGCAGCTCGGGGACAGTCACTCAGCCCCAGCATTTT. It specifies CASSSGTVTQPQHF.

The chain joins TRBV10-1 to TRBJ2-1, with 8 bases lining up with TRBD1. J lost 9 bases, V lost 4 bases, and 5 bases had no gene match. In germline, CDR1 is WNHNN, CDR2 SYGVQD (reference sequence). The CDR3 is 13 residues long. CDR3 coding DNA: TGCGCCAGCAGTGGAGGACAGGGCGGTGAGCAGTTCTTC. It codes for CASSGGQGGEQFF.

This clone was seen more than once but under ten times. The V gene is TRBV2, the J gene TRBJ2-3; D may be TRBD2 (6 bases). The CDR3 runs to 14 residues. Germline values: CDR1 SNHLY, CDR2 FYNNEI. V lost 6 bases and J lost 4, with 14 bases in between. CDR3 protein: CASSLGGLADTQYF. The CDR3 region has the DNA TGTGCCAGCAGCCTGGGAGGTTTGGCAGATACGCAGTATTTT.

V gene TRBV4-2 combines with J gene TRBJ1-2, with TRBD1 matching over 9 bases. Trimming took 1 base from V and 8 from J; bases not matched to a gene: 8. Germline V gene sequence: CDR1 LGHNA, CDR2 YNFKEQ. The CDR3 totals 15 residues. The CDR3 loop is CASSQVTGGGEGYTF. For the CDR3, the DNA is TGTGCCAGCAGCCAAGTGACAGGGGGAGGGGAGGGCTACACCTTC.

The CDR3 nucleotides read TGCAGTGCTAGTCCCGGGACAGGGTCACATGAAAAACTGTTTTTT. Its protein is CSASPGTGSHEKLFF. The J gene is TRBJ1-4, the V gene TRBV20-1; 9 positions agree with TRBD1. The germline CDR1 and CDR2 sequences are DFQATT and SNEGSKA (reference sequence). Trimming removed 3 bases from V and 6 bases from J; junction bases left unmatched: 8. This CDR3 contains 15 residues.

The table lists this clone with a count of one. The V call is TRBV11-2, the J call TRBJ2-3; TRBD1 aligns across 8 bases. Per the germline V gene, CDR1 is SGHAT and CDR2 is FQNNGV. V shed 5 bases and J 3 bases; nucleotides not matched to a gene: 7. The CDR3 has 15 amino acids. The DNA for the CDR3 is TGTGCCAGCAGCGATAGACAGGGGATGACAGATACGCAGTATTTT. Its protein is CASSDRQGMTDTQYF.